This T cell receptor (beta chain) was found in a study of blood T cell repertoires in COVID-19. Overall study: The origin of the acute and convalescent COVID-19 samples was the United States, Italy and Spain. T cells, B-cell-depleted T cells, or PBMCs supplied cDNA or gDNA.

CDR1 is MDHEN, CDR2 SYDVKM, per germline. With 3 bases removed from V and 0 bases from J, the gap between germline ends came to 6 bases. The CDR3 totals 14 residues. Study processing details: Amplification with reference gene primers provided the estimates of nucleated cell counts. Libraries were prepared by immunoSEQ multiplex PCR; TCRdb keeps only in-frame clonotypes and omits some of them. D and trimming come from the DNA, and the V and J calls and clone size come from that table. The repertoire holds approximately 210,000 clones, with under 90% as singletons. The sample consisted of peripheral blood. This TCR came from a woman between 35 and 50 years old with active or convalescent COVID-19. This chain joins TRBV28 and TRBJ1-3; D gene ambiguous. The CDR3 reads CASSFGSSGNTIYF. CDR3 in DNA: TGTGCCAGCAGTTTTGGCAGCTCTGGAAACACCATATATTTT.